Listed below are T cell receptor beta chains from one sample, sequenced in a study of blood T cell repertoires in COVID-19. Sequencing used immunoSEQ multiplex PCR; TCRdb keeps in-frame clones, though not all of them. Of 190,000 or so clones listed, approximately 86% were seen once; the top ten hold about 4%. The sample consisted of PBMCs or T cells enriched from blood (not recorded which). The source of these receptors is a woman under 40 who had been exposed to COVID-19. CDR3s include the opening cysteine and the closing phenylalanine or tryptophan. The order of the fields is J gene, clone size, V gene, D gene, CDR3 protein, CDR3 DNA. The D gene is left open where the match is weak. For some rows the clone size is stated as once, few or many, or as a class when expanded; others skip it.

j_call: TRBJ2-6
clone_size: .
v_call: TRBV19
d_call: .
cdr3_aa: CASSIQGGANVLTF
cdr3_nt: TGTGCCAGTAGTATACAGGGTGGGGCCAACGTCCTGACTTTC

j_call: TRBJ2-1
clone_size: .
v_call: TRBV5-6
d_call: .
cdr3_aa: CASSFLSGYNEQFF
cdr3_nt: TGTGCCAGCAGCTTTCTTTCCGGGTACAATGAGCAGTTCTTC

j_call: TRBJ1-3
clone_size: .
v_call: TRBV5-1
d_call: .
cdr3_aa: CASSHSGPSGFGNTIYF
cdr3_nt: TGCGCCAGCAGCCACAGCGGGCCCTCAGGGTTCGGAAACACCATATATTTT

j_call: TRBJ2-5
clone_size: once
v_call: TRBV24-1
d_call: .
cdr3_aa: CATRDSQETQYF
cdr3_nt: TGTGCCACCAGGGACAGCCAAGAGACCCAGTACTTC

j_call: TRBJ2-1
clone_size: .
v_call: TRBV10-3
d_call: TRBD1
cdr3_aa: CAIRVDREDYNEQFF
cdr3_nt: TGTGCCATCAGAGTGGACAGGGAGGACTACAATGAGCAGTTCTTC

j_call: TRBJ1-1
clone_size: once
v_call: TRBV19
d_call: .
cdr3_aa: CASSPRSGSRISVEAFF
cdr3_nt: TGTGCCAGTAGTCCCAGATCCGGATCTAGAATATCTGTAGAAGCTTTCTTT

j_call: TRBJ1-5
clone_size: .
v_call: TRBV18
d_call: .
cdr3_aa: CASSATRLGSTLIRPQHF
cdr3_nt: TGTGCCAGCTCAGCTACGAGGCTGGGTTCAACCCTAATAAGGCCCCAGCATTTT

j_call: TRBJ2-1
clone_size: .
v_call: TRBV13
d_call: .
cdr3_aa: CASSLELGQDNEQFF
cdr3_nt: TGTGCCAGCAGCTTAGAGCTGGGACAAGACAATGAGCAGTTCTTC

j_call: TRBJ1-2
clone_size: .
v_call: TRBV6-5
d_call: TRBD1
cdr3_aa: CASSYNDRAGNGYTF
cdr3_nt: TGTGCCAGCAGTTACAACGACAGGGCCGGGAATGGCTACACCTTC

j_call: TRBJ1-2
clone_size: .
v_call: TRBV11-2
d_call: TRBD1
cdr3_aa: CASRRQGPYGYTF
cdr3_nt: TGTGCCAGCAGAAGACAGGGACCCTATGGCTACACCTTC

j_call: TRBJ2-2
clone_size: .
v_call: TRBV9
d_call: .
cdr3_aa: CASKSAGANTGELFF
cdr3_nt: TGTGCCAGCAAGTCGGCAGGGGCGAACACCGGGGAGCTGTTTTTT

j_call: TRBJ2-7
clone_size: .
v_call: TRBV9
d_call: TRBD1
cdr3_aa: CASSHRGSSYEQYF
cdr3_nt: TGTGCCAGCAGCCACAGGGGAAGCTCCTACGAGCAGTACTTC

j_call: TRBJ1-1
clone_size: .
v_call: TRBV5-4
d_call: .
cdr3_aa: CASSLFLGDTEAFF
cdr3_nt: TGTGCCAGCAGCTTGTTCTTAGGGGACACTGAAGCTTTCTTT

j_call: TRBJ2-2
clone_size: .
v_call: TRBV3-1/TRBV3-2
d_call: .
cdr3_aa: CASSRLSQGSTGELFF
cdr3_nt: TGTGCCAGCAGCCGGTTATCACAGGGTTCCACCGGGGAGCTGTTTTTT

j_call: TRBJ1-6
clone_size: .
v_call: TRBV2
d_call: .
cdr3_aa: CATKGGGSRSPLHF
cdr3_nt: TGTGCCACGAAGGGGGGGGGAAGTCGTTCACCCCTCCACTTT

j_call: TRBJ2-7
clone_size: .
v_call: TRBV15
d_call: TRBD1
cdr3_aa: CATSRDRGNYEQYF
cdr3_nt: TGTGCCACCAGCAGAGACAGGGGGAACTACGAGCAGTACTTC

j_call: TRBJ1-1
clone_size: few
v_call: TRBV30
d_call: TRBD1
cdr3_aa: CAWSTRTGMNTEAFF
cdr3_nt: TGTGCCTGGAGTACCCGGACAGGGATGAACACTGAAGCTTTCTTT

j_call: TRBJ2-1
clone_size: .
v_call: TRBV11-2
d_call: TRBD2
cdr3_aa: CASSLAPGLAGNEQFF
cdr3_nt: TGTGCCAGCAGCTTAGCCCCGGGACTAGCGGGCAATGAGCAGTTCTTC

j_call: TRBJ2-5
clone_size: .
v_call: TRBV3-1/TRBV3-2
d_call: TRBD2
cdr3_aa: CASSLLAGGREETQYF
cdr3_nt: TGTGCCAGCAGCCTGCTAGCGGGGGGCAGAGAAGAGACCCAGTACTTC

j_call: TRBJ1-5
clone_size: .
v_call: TRBV2
d_call: .
cdr3_aa: CASSETGDGNQPQHF
cdr3_nt: TGTGCCAGCAGTGAAACAGGTGATGGCAATCAGCCCCAGCATTTT